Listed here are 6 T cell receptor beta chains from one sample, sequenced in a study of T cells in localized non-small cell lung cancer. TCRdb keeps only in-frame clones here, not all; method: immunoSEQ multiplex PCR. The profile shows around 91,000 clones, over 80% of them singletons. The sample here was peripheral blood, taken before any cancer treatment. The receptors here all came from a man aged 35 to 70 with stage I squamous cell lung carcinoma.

The CDR3 bases are TGTGCCAGCAGCGTCTCACCGGGACAGGGGGACTACGAGCAGTACTTC. Amino acids: CASSVSPGQGDYEQYF. The chain recombines TRBV9 with TRBJ2-7; 11 nucleotides agree with TRBD1. The CDR3 totals 16 residues. The trim removed 2 bases at V and 3 bases at J, leaving 7 bases unmatched. Germline V gene data show CDR1 as SGDLS and CDR2 as YYNGEE.

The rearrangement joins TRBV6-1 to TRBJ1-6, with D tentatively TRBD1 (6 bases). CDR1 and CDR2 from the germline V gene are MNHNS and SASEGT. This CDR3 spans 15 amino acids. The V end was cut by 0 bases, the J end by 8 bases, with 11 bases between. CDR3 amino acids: CASSEATGGHSPLHF. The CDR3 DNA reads TGTGCCAGCAGTGAAGCGACAGGCGGCCATTCACCCCTCCACTTT.

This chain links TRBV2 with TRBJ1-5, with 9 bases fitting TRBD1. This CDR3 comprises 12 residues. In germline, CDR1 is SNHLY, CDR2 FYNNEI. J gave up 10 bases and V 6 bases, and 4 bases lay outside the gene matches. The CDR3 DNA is TGTGCCAGCAGCGAACAGGGGGCACCCCAGCATTTT. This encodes CASSEQGAPQHF.

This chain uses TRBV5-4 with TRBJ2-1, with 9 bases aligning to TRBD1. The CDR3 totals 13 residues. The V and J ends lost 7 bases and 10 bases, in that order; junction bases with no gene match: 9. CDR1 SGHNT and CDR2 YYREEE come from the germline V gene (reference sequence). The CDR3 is CASSRDRAGEQFF. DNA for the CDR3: TGTGCCAGCTCTCGGGACAGGGCAGGGGAGCAGTTCTTC.

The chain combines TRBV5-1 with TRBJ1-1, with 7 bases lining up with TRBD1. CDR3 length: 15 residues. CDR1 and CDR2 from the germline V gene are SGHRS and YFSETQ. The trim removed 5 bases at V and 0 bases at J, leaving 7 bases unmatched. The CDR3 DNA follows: TGCGCCAGCAGTCGACAGGGCGGGATGAACACTGAAGCTTTCTTT. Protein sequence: CASSRQGGMNTEAFF. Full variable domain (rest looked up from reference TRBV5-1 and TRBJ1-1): KAGVTQTPRYLIKTRGQQVTLSCSPISGHRSVSWYQQTPGQGLQFLFEYFSETQRNKGNFPGRFSGRQFSNSRSEMNVSTLELGDSALYLCASSRQGGMNTEAFFGQGTRLTVV.

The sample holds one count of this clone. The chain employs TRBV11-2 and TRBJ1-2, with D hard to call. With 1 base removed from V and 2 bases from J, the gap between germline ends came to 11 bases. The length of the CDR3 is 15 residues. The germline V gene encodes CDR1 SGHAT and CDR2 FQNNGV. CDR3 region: CASSLVGRRNYGYTF. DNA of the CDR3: TGTGCCAGCAGCTTAGTAGGGAGGAGGAACTATGGCTACACCTTC.